Below are 26 T cell receptor beta chains sequenced from a single sample in a study of cytomegalovirus exposure and HLA in healthy donors. The study ran its PCR with 60 Vbeta and 13 Jbeta primers. Using immunoSEQ multiplex PCR, the repertoire was profiled, and TCRdb retains in-frame clones only, with some absent. The sample holds 80,000 or so clones, around three quarters seen once. Input material: PBMCs. These TCRs come from a woman aged 40 to 50 in good health and CMV-seronegative.

The rearrangement joins TRBV4-2 to TRBJ1-1; D is ambiguous. The CDR3 is 14 residues long. CDR1 is LGHNA, CDR2 YNFKEQ, per germline. Trimming took 1 base from V and 1 from J, leaving 7 bases between them. The CDR3 region has the DNA TGTGCCAGCAGCCAAGGCGGAACGAACACTGAAGCTTTCTTT. This gives the protein CASSQGGTNTEAFF.

The chain combines TRBV18 with TRBJ1-5; 7 bases match TRBD1. The CDR3 is 17 residues long. The V gene's germline CDR1 is KGHSH and CDR2 LQKENI. V shed 3 bases and J 5 bases; nucleotides not matched to a gene: 13. This chain's CDR3 is CASSPSYNRGKDQPQHF. In DNA, the CDR3 is TGTGCCAGCTCACCCTCGTATAACAGGGGAAAAGATCAGCCCCAGCATTTT.

The table lists this clone with a few counts. V gene TRBV6-4 combines with J gene TRBJ2-3, with 9 bases identical to TRBD2. V shed 5 bases and J 5 bases; nucleotides not matched to a gene: 5. This CDR3 spans 14 amino acids. CDR1 is MRHNA, CDR2 SNTAGT, per germline. This chain's CDR3 is CASSTRGGQDTQYF. For the CDR3, the DNA is TGTGCCAGCAGTACGCGGGGGGGACAAGATACGCAGTATTTT.

This clone was detected only a few times. The chain carries TRBV6-1 and TRBJ2-7; possible D gene TRBD2, 6 bases. Looked up from germline, CDR1 is MNHNS and CDR2 is SASEGT. Trimming left V 11 bases short and J 3 bases short, with 23 bases between. The CDR3 is 15 residues long. For the CDR3, the DNA is TGTGCCCAACCCCCGGGCGGGAATGAGCACTACGAGCAGTACTTC. Amino acids: CAQPPGGNEHYEQYF.

This clone appeared a few times. The chain combines TRBV9 with TRBJ1-4; 8 bases fit TRBD1. CDR1 is SGDLS, CDR2 YYNGEE, per germline. J was trimmed by 7 bases and V by 3 bases; bases with no gene match: 17. CDR3 length equals 18 residues. CDR3 DNA sequence: TGTGCCAGCAGCGCAGGGGAGAATACAGGGGGAAGAGGTGAAAAACTGTTTTTT. It specifies CASSAGENTGGRGEKLFF.

The rearrangement joins TRBV18 to TRBJ1-1, with a tentative D call TRBD1 (5 bases). V lost 6 bases, J lost 1 base, and 15 bases lay in between. The germline V gene has CDR1 KGHSH and CDR2 LQKENI. The CDR3 is made up of 15 amino acids. The CDR3 DNA reads as TGTGCCAGCTCCCTCCGGACACCACCGAACACTGAAGCTTTCTTT. Protein sequence: CASSLRTPPNTEAFF.

The V and J genes are TRBV2 and TRBJ1-4; no clear D. The germline CDR1 and CDR2 sequences are SNHLY and FYNNEI. This CDR3 region has 14 residues. Trimming pared 6 bases from V and 0 bases from J, leaving 8 bases between. The CDR3 spells CASRRQATNEKLFF. CDR3 DNA sequence: TGTGCCAGCAGGAGACAAGCAACTAATGAAAAACTGTTTTTT.

This sequence joins TRBV13 and TRBJ1-5; 10 bases are shared with TRBD1. CDR1 and CDR2 from the germline V gene are PRHDT and FYEKMQ (reference sequence). The V segment lost 4 bases and the J segment 6 bases; nucleotides outside the gene matches: 6. The CDR3 consists of 15 residues. For the CDR3, the DNA is TGTGCCAGCAGCTGGGGGACAGGGGAGGGTCAGCCCCAGCATTTT. Amino acids: CASSWGTGEGQPQHF. The complete variable domain, with remaining parts taken from reference TRBV13 and TRBJ1-5, reads AAGVIQSPRHLIKEKRETATLKCYPIPRHDTVYWYQQGPGQDPQFLISFYEKMQSDKGSIPDRFSAQQFSDYHSELNMSSLELGDSALYFCASSWGTGEGQPQHFGDGTRLSIL.

The J gene is TRBJ1-1, the V gene TRBV29-1, with 11 bases that match TRBD1. This CDR3 has 14 residues. Trimming took 1 base from V and 8 from J; bases not matched to a gene: 6. Looked up from germline, CDR1 is SQVTM and CDR2 is ANQGSEA. CDR3 DNA: TGCAGCGTTGAAGGGACAGGGGGCACGCAAGAAGCTTTCTTT. Residues: CSVEGTGGTQEAFF. Full variable domain (rest looked up from reference TRBV29-1 and TRBJ1-1): SAVISQKPSRDICQRGTSLTIQCQVDSQVTMMFWYRQQPGQSLTLIATANQGSEATYESGFVIDKFPISRPNLTFSTLTVSNMSPEDSSIYLCSVEGTGGTQEAFFGQGTRLTVV.

V is TRBV6-6 and J is TRBJ1-1; no clear D. This CDR3 spans 14 amino acids. Germline loops: CDR1 MNHNY, CDR2 SVGAGI (reference sequence). The germline V and J ends were trimmed by 6 bases and 4 bases, with 15 bases remaining between them. This chain's CDR3 is CASRGTRLGTEAFF. The CDR3 DNA reads TGTGCCAGCAGGGGCACCAGGTTAGGCACTGAAGCTTTCTTT.

This clone was seen just once. J is TRBJ1-4 and V is TRBV19; D is unclear. V lost 8 bases to trimming and J lost 8 bases, with 21 bases between them. CDR1 and CDR2 (germline): LNHDA, SQIVND (reference sequence). This CDR3 region has 15 residues. The CDR3 protein is CASHINRASGEKLFF. As DNA, the CDR3 is TGTGCCAGTCACATTAACCGGGCCTCGGGGGAAAAACTGTTTTTT. Full variable domain (rest looked up from reference TRBV19 and TRBJ1-4): DGGITQSPKYLFRKEGQNVTLSCEQNLNHDAMYWYRQDPGQGLRLIYYSQIVNDFQKGDIAEGYSVSREKKESFPLTVTSAQKNPTAFYLCASHINRASGEKLFFGSGTQLSVL.

The chain couples TRBV5-1 to TRBJ2-1; tentatively, D is TRBD1 (5 bases). V lost 1 base and J lost 6, with 14 bases in between. The CDR3 sequence is 15 residues long. Germline-derived CDR1 and CDR2 are SGHRS and YFSETQ. The CDR3 coding sequence is TGCGCCAGCAGCTTGCAACAGGACATCGTCAATGAGCAGTTCTTC. Residues: CASSLQQDIVNEQFF.

V usage is TRBV29-1 and J usage is TRBJ1-1; 7 bases are shared with TRBD1. Germline V gene lookup returns CDR1 SQVTM and CDR2 ANQGSEA. The CDR3 consists of 12 residues. Trimming took 7 bases from V and 6 from J; bases not matched to a gene: 8. The chain's CDR3 is CSGQGMYSEAFF. The CDR3, as DNA: TGCAGCGGACAGGGTATGTACTCTGAAGCTTTCTTT. Supplemented by reference TRBV29-1 and TRBJ1-1, the full variable domain reads SAVISQKPSRDICQRGTSLTIQCQVDSQVTMMFWYRQQPGQSLTLIATANQGSEATYESGFVIDKFPISRPNLTFSTLTVSNMSPEDSSIYLCSGQGMYSEAFFGQGTRLTVV.

The V and J genes are TRBV20-1 and TRBJ2-1; the D gene is possibly TRBD1 (6 bases). This CDR3 region has 11 residues. Trimming pared 4 bases from V and 6 bases from J, leaving 7 bases between. Per germline, CDR1 DFQATT and CDR2 SNEGSKA (reference sequence). Here the CDR3 DNA reads TGCAGTGCTAAGGGGGTCAATGAGCAGTTCTTC. It translates to CSAKGVNEQFF.

This clone was recorded a few times. The CDR3 region is CASSQAGGPVYKQYF. The CDR3 coding sequence is TGTGCCAGCAGCCAAGCGGGGGGGCCGGTTTACAAGCAGTACTTC. This chain connects TRBV14 to TRBJ2-5; 8 nucleotides match TRBD2. Looked up from germline, CDR1 is SGHDN and CDR2 is FVKESK. Trimming at V came to 1 base and at J to 11 bases, leaving 12 bases not matched to a gene. The CDR3 length is 15 residues.

This clone was counted only a few times. The gene calls are TRBV23-1 and TRBJ1-1, with D perhaps TRBD1 (6 bases). TRBV23-1 counts as an open reading frame of uncertain function. The CDR3 runs 17 residues. The V gene lost 0 bases and the J gene lost 7 bases, with 21 bases spanning the gap. CDR3 sequence: CASSQSTWEGRDNEAFF. The CDR3 DNA reads as TGCGCCAGCAGTCAATCAACATGGGAGGGCAGGGACAATGAAGCTTTCTTT.

The gene calls are TRBV7-2 and TRBJ1-6; a weak D match, TRBD1 (6 bases). V lost 5 bases and J 9 bases, leaving 14 bases between the germline ends. The CDR3 has 14 amino acids. Germline CDR1 and CDR2: SGHTA and FQGNSA. CDR3 in DNA: TGTGCCAGCAGCACTCGACAGGAGGTTTCACCCCTCCACTTT. Its protein product is CASSTRQEVSPLHF.

V and J are TRBV7-3 and TRBJ2-5, with D perhaps TRBD2 (5 bases). This CDR3 comprises 13 residues. V dropped 3 bases and J dropped 5 bases, with 10 bases sitting between them. Per germline, CDR1 SGHTA and CDR2 FQGTGA. The DNA of the CDR3 is TGTGCCAGCAGCTTCGCTGAGGGTGAGACCCAGTACTTC. Encoded protein: CASSFAEGETQYF.

For the CDR3, the DNA is TGTGCCAGCAGCGGTACAGGGGGCTATGGCTACACCTTC. Amino acids: CASSGTGGYGYTF. The chain combines TRBV9 with TRBJ1-2; 8 nucleotides line up with TRBD1. The CDR3 is made up of 13 amino acids. Germline V gene sequence: CDR1 SGDLS, CDR2 YYNGEE. Trimming removed 3 bases from V and 4 bases from J; junction bases left unmatched: 2.

V and J are TRBV10-3 and TRBJ1-3, with D tentatively TRBD1 (6 bases). The V end was cut by 3 bases, the J end by 2 bases, with 11 bases between. Germline CDR1 and CDR2: ENHRY and SYGVKD. The CDR3 runs 15 residues. The DNA for the CDR3 is TGTGCCATCAGTGAAGGGGGGGACGCTGGAAACACCATATATTTT. It translates to CAISEGGDAGNTIYF.

The chain combines TRBV7-3 with TRBJ2-3, with a weak D call TRBD1 (5 bases). Trimming removed 5 bases at V and 1 base at J, with 13 bases between. Germline V lookup: CDR1 SGHTA, CDR2 FQGTGA. This CDR3 has 15 amino acids. For the CDR3, the DNA is TGTGCCAGCAGCCCTCAGGGTACGGGCACAGATACGCAGTATTTT. Protein product: CASSPQGTGTDTQYF.

The chain employs TRBV23-1 and TRBJ1-6; 8 positions match TRBD1. TRBV23-1 counts as an open reading frame of uncertain function. The CDR3 runs to 18 residues. V shed 7 bases and J 8 bases; nucleotides not matched to a gene: 19. DNA for the CDR3: TGCGCCAGCAACCATACGGAGGACACGGACAGGGATGATTCACCCCTCCACTTT. This translates into CASNHTEDTDRDDSPLHF.

This clone was observed a handful of times. This chain links TRBV28 with TRBJ1-1; TRBD1 might be the D (6 bases). Germline values: CDR1 MDHEN, CDR2 SYDVKM. V gave up 6 bases and J gave up 4 bases, with 18 bases separating them. There are 15 residues in the CDR3. The CDR3 DNA is TGTGCCAGCAGGTCATGGGGGGGCCTTGTCACTGAAGCTTTCTTT. Its protein is CASRSWGGLVTEAFF. Filled out from reference TRBV28 and TRBJ1-1, the complete variable domain reads DVKVTQSSRYLVKRTGEKVFLECVQDMDHENMFWYRQDPGLGLRLIYFSYDVKMKEKGDIPEGYSVSREKKERFSLILESASTNQTSMYLCASRSWGGLVTEAFFGQGTRLTVV.

A few counts support this clone. This sequence joins TRBV6-5 and TRBJ1-2; a possible D gene is TRBD1 (5 bases). The CDR3 is made up of 16 amino acids. Germline assignment: CDR1 MNHEY and CDR2 SVGAGI. V lost 2 bases, J lost 2 bases, and 15 bases lay in between. Here the CDR3 DNA reads TGTGCCAGCAGTTACAGACTCTATGCAGGGAACTATGGCTACACCTTC. Amino acids: CASSYRLYAGNYGYTF.

This clone was picked up a small number of times. This chain uses TRBV4-1 with TRBJ2-1, with 7 bases fitting TRBD1. The CDR3 contains 16 residues. Trimming took 0 bases from V and 3 from J; bases not matched to a gene: 5. CDR1 MGHRA and CDR2 YSYEKL come from the germline V gene. In DNA form, the CDR3 reads TGCGCCAGCAGCCAAGATCAGGGACAGTACTACAATGAGCAGTTCTTC. Translating gives CASSQDQGQYYNEQFF.

J is TRBJ2-2 and V is TRBV10-1, with D possibly TRBD2 on 5 matching bases. Germline CDR1 and CDR2: WNHNN and SYGVQD (reference sequence). The CDR3 length is 13 residues. Trimming took off 8 bases at V and 6 bases at J, with 13 bases between the two ends. The CDR3 reads CASAQQLAGELFF. DNA for the CDR3: TGCGCCAGCGCCCAGCAACTAGCCGGGGAGCTGTTTTTT.